These 8 T cell receptor beta chains were all obtained from the same sample, sequenced in a study of T cell responses to AZD1222 COVID-19 vaccine. TCRdb keeps only in-frame clones here, not all; method: immunoSEQ multiplex PCR. The sample includes about 110,000 clones, around 91% of them seen just once. This sample comprised peripheral blood, obtained on day 0 of AZD1222 vaccination. These receptor sequences come from an adult in good health.

The genes are TRBV7-2 and TRBJ1-2; D perhaps matches TRBD1 (5 bases). The CDR3 has 14 residues. Looked up from germline, CDR1 is SGHTA and CDR2 is FQGNSA. Trimming cost V 1 base and J 0 bases, with 6 bases left between them. DNA of the CDR3: TGTGCCAGCAGCTTAGGGGGACCTAACTATGGCTACACCTTC. It encodes CASSLGGPNYGYTF.

This clone occurred a few times. J is TRBJ1-3 and V is TRBV6-2 or TRBV6-3; D remains ambiguous. The V gene's germline CDR1 is MNHEY and CDR2 SVGEGT. This CDR3 spans 18 amino acids. V dropped 5 bases and J dropped 2 bases, with 22 bases sitting between them. CDR3 nucleotide sequence: TGTGCCAGCAGTACGAAATCCCCCACGAGTGTCACTGGAAACACCATATATTTT. Protein sequence: CASSTKSPTSVTGNTIYF.

The V gene is TRBV6-5, the J gene TRBJ1-3; 10 bases fit TRBD1. Germline V gene lookup returns CDR1 MNHEY and CDR2 SVGAGI. This CDR3 region has 15 residues. The junction had 5 bases not matched to a gene; V was cut back by 2 bases and J by 7 bases. The CDR3 here is CASSYAPGQGNTIYF. DNA for the CDR3: TGTGCCAGCAGTTACGCCCCGGGACAGGGGAACACCATATATTTT.

V and J are TRBV15 and TRBJ1-5; D is possibly TRBD1 (5 bases). Germline CDR1 reads LNHNV; CDR2 reads YYDKDF (reference sequence). Trimming stripped 1 base from V and 6 bases from J, with 16 bases between. The CDR3 contains 16 residues. CDR3 region: CATSRGGPTGTQPQHF. The CDR3 DNA reads TGTGCCACCAGCAGAGGGGGACCCACGGGCACTCAGCCCCAGCATTTT. Drawing the rest from reference TRBV15 and TRBJ1-5, the complete variable domain is DAMVIQNPRYQVTQFGKPVTLSCSQTLNHNVMYWYQQKSSQAPKLLFHYYDKDFNNEADTPDNFQSRRPNTSFCFLDIRSPGLGDTAMYLCATSRGGPTGTQPQHFGDGTRLSIL.

The chain has TRBV14 and TRBJ1-1; D unclear. The CDR3 totals 13 residues. Trimming shortened V by 3 bases and J by 7 bases, and 12 bases separated the two germline ends. Germline V gene lookup returns CDR1 SGHDN and CDR2 FVKESK. CDR3 DNA: TGTGCCAGCAGCCACGGGAACCAGAATGAAGCTTTCTTT. The encoded protein is CASSHGNQNEAFF.

This clone has ten or more counts. V gene TRBV11-3 combines with J gene TRBJ1-6, with 7 nucleotides matching TRBD1. CDR3 length: 17 residues. CDR1 is SGHNT and CDR2 is YENEEA in the germline V gene. The ends lost 7 bases at V and 9 bases at J; junction bases unmatched: 18. The CDR3, as DNA: TGTGCCAGCATTCGTCCCCCCTGTTTGCAGGGGGTTTCACCCCTCCACTTT. This codes for CASIRPPCLQGVSPLHF.

J is TRBJ1-1 and V is TRBV18, with TRBD1 matching over 7 bases. The CDR3 runs to 16 residues. CDR1 is KGHSH and CDR2 is LQKENI in the germline V gene. J was trimmed by 1 base and V by 5 bases; bases with no gene match: 10. The CDR3 is CASSEAQGPSNTEAFF. Here the CDR3 DNA reads TGTGCCAGCTCAGAGGCACAGGGGCCATCGAACACTGAAGCTTTCTTT.

This clone was observed a single time. The rearrangement joins TRBV12-3 or TRBV12-4 to TRBJ1-2, with unresolved D. The CDR3 has 12 amino acids. The V and J ends lost 3 bases and 8 bases respectively, with 10 bases between them. The CDR3 DNA is TGTGCCAGCAGTTTTGCAGATACGGGCTACACCTTC. Translated: CASSFADTGYTF.